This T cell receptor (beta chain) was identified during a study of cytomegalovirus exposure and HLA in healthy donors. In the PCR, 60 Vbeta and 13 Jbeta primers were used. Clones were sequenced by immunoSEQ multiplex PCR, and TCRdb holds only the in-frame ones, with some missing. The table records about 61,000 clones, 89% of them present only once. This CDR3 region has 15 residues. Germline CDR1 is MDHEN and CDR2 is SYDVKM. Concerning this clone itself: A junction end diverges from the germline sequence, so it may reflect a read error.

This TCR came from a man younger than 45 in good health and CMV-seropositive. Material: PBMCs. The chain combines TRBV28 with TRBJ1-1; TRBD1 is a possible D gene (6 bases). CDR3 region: CAGSSRGAQNTEAFF. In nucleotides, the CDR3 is TGTGCCGGCAGTTCCCGGGGGGCGCAGAACACTGAAGCTTTCTTT. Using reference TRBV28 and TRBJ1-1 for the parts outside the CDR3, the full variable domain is DVKVTQSSRYLVKRTGEKVFLECVQDMDHENMFWYRQDPGLGLRLIYFSYDVKMKEKGDIPEGYSVSREKKERFSLILESASTNQTSMYLCAGSSRGAQNTEAFFGQGTRLTVV.